This is a list of T cell receptor beta chains from one sample in a study of cytomegalovirus exposure and HLA in healthy donors. Here immunoSEQ multiplex PCR was the method, and the copy in TCRdb shows in-frame clones only, minus some. The sample lists roughly 100,000 clones, 80% occurring once. The specimen sequenced was PBMCs. These receptors were taken from a man younger than 40 in good health and CMV-seropositive. CDR3s include the opening cysteine and the closing phenylalanine or tryptophan. The D gene is left open where the match is weak. Size is omitted from some rows. Given values are once, few, many or a class for expanded clones.

14	.	TRBD1	TRBV28	CASSFWDRPNEQFF
13	.	.	TRBV6-5	CASRGSHGNTIYF
14	once	.	TRBV11-3	CASSPRGQLYEQYF
15	.	TRBD1	TRBV6-5	CASSLTGGMNTEAFF
16	few	.	TRBV5-1	CASSFPVEGGDEKLFF
14	.	.	TRBV14	CASSRAQGTTEAFF
13	.	TRBD1	TRBV6-5	CASRTGGGETQYF
14	.	TRBD1	TRBV6-6	CASTPQGVTGELFF
17	.	TRBD1	TRBV4-2	CASSQDNAGTDTDTQYF
14	.	TRBD2	TRBV19	CASSTGGLQETQYF
14	.	.	TRBV19	CASAVVGLINEQFF
15	.	TRBD1	TRBV10-3	CAISESGQVNTEAFF
13	.	.	TRBV5-1	CASSLGFRETQYF
18	few	.	TRBV5-1	CASSLGSHPQRVTDTQYF
14	.	.	TRBV2	CASSEEGQYYGYTF
15	.	.	TRBV13	CASSLAGTTNEKLFF
15	.	TRBD1	TRBV7-9	CASSLPGQSNEKLFF
17	.	TRBD1	TRBV7-9	CASSLPWTGQSTDTQYF
16	.	.	TRBV10-3	CAISEHPHGANYGYTF
15	.	.	TRBV15	CATSRARVSNQPQHF
11	.	.	TRBV30	CAWSLKIHATF
14	.	TRBD1	TRBV6-5	CASIDRGNTDTQYF
14	once	TRBD1	TRBV30	CAWSKGQGQDGYTF
13	.	.	TRBV30	CAWSVAGGQPQHF
14	.	TRBD1	TRBV7-9	CASSRGQGDYGYTF
13	.	.	TRBV6-1	CASSADRYGGYTF
14	.	TRBD2	TRBV29-1	CSAKDTSAYNEQFF
15	.	.	TRBV6-1	CASSEWSSYNSPLHF
13	.	TRBD1	TRBV6-5	CASSTGQPNEQFF
16	.	TRBD1	TRBV19	CASSLDRGGPFQPQHF
13	.	TRBD1	TRBV19	CASNQGALEKLFF
15	.	.	TRBV5-1	CASRIGSETTGELFF